This record covers a single TCR beta chain. Its antigen is unidentified. The V end lost 1 base, the J end lost 5 bases, and 15 bases lay between the germline ends. This CDR3 has 15 residues. CDR1 is SGHTA, CDR2 FQGNSA, per germline. TCRdb passed the RT-PCR reads through MiXCR, listing each CDR3 protein once. The sample contains around 300,000 distinct CDR3 sequences, roughly 22% of which appear only once. This sample is drawn from a study of response to subunit inactivated influenza vaccine. Study outcomes and limitations: There was a suggestion from the authors that each seasonal influenza vaccination recruits few new T cells.

The origin of this receptor is a man aged 50 to 69 who received an inactivated influenza vaccine. The chain employs TRBV7-2 and TRBJ2-7; D is possibly TRBD2 (7 bases). The sequencing here drew on PBMCs from blood, taken approximately 22 months after vaccination. The CDR3 coding sequence is TGTGCCAGCAGCTTAGTGCCGGGGGGCATCGACGAGCAGTACTTC. It yields the protein CASSLVPGGIDEQYF.